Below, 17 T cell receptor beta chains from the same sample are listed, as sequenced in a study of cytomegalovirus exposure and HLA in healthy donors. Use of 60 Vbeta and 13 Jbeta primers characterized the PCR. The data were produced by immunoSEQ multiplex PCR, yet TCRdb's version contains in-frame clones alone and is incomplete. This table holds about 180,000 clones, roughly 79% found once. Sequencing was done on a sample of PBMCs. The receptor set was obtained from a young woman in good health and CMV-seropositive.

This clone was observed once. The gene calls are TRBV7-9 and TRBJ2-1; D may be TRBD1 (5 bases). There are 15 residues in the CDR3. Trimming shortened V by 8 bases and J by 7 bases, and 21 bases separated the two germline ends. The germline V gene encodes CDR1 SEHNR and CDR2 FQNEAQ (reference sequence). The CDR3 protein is CASGSRWGVGNEQFF. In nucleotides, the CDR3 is TGTGCCAGCGGCTCAAGGTGGGGCGTCGGGAATGAGCAGTTCTTC.

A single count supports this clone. CDR3 bases: TGTGCCAGCACCTCTGGTAGGACAGAGAACTATGGCTACACCTTC. It yields the protein CASTSGRTENYGYTF. V usage is TRBV5-4 and J usage is TRBJ1-2; TRBD1 might be the D (6 bases). The CDR3 runs 15 residues. Germline values: CDR1 SGHNT, CDR2 YYREEE (reference sequence). V lost 6 bases and J 2 bases, leaving 17 bases between the germline ends. The variable domain in full, with the rest retrieved from reference TRBV5-4 and TRBJ1-2, is ETGVTQSPTHLIKTRGQQVTLRCSSQSGHNTVSWYQQALGQGPQFIFQYYREEENGRGNFPPRFSGLQFPNYSSELNVNALELDDSALYLCASTSGRTENYGYTFGSGTRLTVV.

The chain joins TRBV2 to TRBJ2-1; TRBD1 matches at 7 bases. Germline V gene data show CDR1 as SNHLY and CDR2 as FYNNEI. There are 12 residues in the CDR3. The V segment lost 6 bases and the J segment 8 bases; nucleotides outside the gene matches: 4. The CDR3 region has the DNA TGTGCCAGCAGGGCCAGGGGGTATGAGCAGTTCTTC. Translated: CASRARGYEQFF.

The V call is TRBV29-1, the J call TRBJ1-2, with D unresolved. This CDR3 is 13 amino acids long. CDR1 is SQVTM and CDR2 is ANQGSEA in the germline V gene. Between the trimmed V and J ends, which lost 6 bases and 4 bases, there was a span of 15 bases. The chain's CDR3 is CSVRATPIYGYTF. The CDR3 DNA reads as TGCAGCGTGAGGGCCACACCCATCTATGGCTACACCTTC.

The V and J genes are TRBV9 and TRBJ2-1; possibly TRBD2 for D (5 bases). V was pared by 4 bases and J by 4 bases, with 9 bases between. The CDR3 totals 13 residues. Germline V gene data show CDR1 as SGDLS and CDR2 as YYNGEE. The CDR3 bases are TGTGCCAGCAGCAACCGGGGTTACAATGAGCAGTTCTTC. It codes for CASSNRGYNEQFF.

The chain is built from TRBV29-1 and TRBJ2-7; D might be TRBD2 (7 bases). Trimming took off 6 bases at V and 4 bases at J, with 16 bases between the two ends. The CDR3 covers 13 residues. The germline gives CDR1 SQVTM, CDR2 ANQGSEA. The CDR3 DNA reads TGCAGCGTCGGAGGGGGGGGCGGGTACGAGCAGTACTTC. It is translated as CSVGGGGGYEQYF.

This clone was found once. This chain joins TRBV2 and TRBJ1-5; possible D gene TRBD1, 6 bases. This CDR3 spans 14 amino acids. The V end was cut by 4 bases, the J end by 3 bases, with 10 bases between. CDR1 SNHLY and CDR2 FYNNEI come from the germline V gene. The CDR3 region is CASSVTGVNQPQHF. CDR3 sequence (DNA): TGTGCCAGCAGTGTGACAGGAGTCAATCAGCCCCAGCATTTT.

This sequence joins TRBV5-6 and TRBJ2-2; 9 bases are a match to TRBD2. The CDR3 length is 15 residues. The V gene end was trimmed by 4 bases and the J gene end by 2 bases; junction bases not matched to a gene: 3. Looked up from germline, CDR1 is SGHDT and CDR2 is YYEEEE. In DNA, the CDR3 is TGTGCCAGCAGCATGGGACTAGCAAACACCGGGGAGCTGTTTTTT. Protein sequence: CASSMGLANTGELFF.

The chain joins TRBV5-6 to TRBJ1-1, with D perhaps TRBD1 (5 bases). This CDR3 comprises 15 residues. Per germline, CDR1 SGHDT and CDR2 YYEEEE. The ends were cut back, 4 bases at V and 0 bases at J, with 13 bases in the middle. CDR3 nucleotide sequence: TGTGCCAGCAGCGACCTGACAGCCTTGAACACTGAAGCTTTCTTT. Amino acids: CASSDLTALNTEAFF.

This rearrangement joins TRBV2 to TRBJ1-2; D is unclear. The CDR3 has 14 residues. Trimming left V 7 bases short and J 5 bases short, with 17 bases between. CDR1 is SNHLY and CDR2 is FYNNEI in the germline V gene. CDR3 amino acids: CASNAPGSKYGYTF. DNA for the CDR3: TGTGCCAGCAATGCCCCGGGTTCAAAATATGGCTACACCTTC. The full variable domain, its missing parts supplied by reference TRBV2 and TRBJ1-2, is EPEVTQTPSHQVTQMGQEVILRCVPISNHLYFYWYRQILGQKVEFLVSFYNNEISEKSEIFDDQFSVERPDGSNFTLKIRSTKLEDSAMYFCASNAPGSKYGYTFGSGTRLTVV.

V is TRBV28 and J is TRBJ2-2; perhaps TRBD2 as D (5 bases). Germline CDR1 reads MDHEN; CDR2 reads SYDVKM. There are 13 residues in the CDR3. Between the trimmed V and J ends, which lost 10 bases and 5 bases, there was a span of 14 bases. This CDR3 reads CAIPTGKTGELFF. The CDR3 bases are TGTGCCATCCCGACGGGGAAAACCGGGGAGCTGTTTTTT.

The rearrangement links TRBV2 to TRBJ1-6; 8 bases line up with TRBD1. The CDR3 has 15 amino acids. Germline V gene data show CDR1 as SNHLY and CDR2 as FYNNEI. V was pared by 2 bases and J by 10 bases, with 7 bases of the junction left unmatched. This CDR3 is CASSESDRAHSPLHF. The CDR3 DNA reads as TGTGCCAGCAGTGAATCGGACAGGGCACACTCACCCCTCCACTTT.

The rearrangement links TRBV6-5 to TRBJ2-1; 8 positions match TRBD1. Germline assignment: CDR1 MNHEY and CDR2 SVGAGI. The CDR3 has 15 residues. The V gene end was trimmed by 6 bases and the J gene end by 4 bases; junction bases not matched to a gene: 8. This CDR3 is CASRKQGVAYNEQFF. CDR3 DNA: TGTGCCAGCAGAAAACAGGGGGTCGCGTACAATGAGCAGTTCTTC.

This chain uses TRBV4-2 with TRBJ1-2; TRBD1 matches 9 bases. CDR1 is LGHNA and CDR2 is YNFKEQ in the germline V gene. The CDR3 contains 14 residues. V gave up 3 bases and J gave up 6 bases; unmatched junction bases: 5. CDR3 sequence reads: CASSQDRGLNGYTF. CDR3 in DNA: TGTGCCAGCAGCCAGGACAGGGGATTGAATGGCTACACCTTC.

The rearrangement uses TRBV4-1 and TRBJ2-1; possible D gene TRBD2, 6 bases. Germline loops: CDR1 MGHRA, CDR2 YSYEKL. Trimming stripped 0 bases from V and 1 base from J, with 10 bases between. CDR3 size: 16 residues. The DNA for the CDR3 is TGCGCCAGCAGCCAAGAGTTGGGGGGTTCCTACAATGAGCAGTTCTTC. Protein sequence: CASSQELGGSYNEQFF.

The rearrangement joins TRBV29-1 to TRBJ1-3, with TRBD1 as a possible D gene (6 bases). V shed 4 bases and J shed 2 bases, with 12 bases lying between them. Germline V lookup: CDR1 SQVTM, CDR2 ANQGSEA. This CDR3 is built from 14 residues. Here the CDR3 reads CSVGDPGAGNTIYF. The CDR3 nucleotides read TGCAGCGTTGGGGACCCAGGGGCTGGAAACACCATATATTTT.

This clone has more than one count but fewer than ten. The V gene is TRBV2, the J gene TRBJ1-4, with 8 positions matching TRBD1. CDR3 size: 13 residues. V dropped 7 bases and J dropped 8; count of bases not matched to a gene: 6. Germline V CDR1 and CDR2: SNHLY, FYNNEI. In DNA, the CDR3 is TGTGCCAGCATCAGGGGGCGGGAGGAAAAACTGTTTTTT. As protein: CASIRGREEKLFF.